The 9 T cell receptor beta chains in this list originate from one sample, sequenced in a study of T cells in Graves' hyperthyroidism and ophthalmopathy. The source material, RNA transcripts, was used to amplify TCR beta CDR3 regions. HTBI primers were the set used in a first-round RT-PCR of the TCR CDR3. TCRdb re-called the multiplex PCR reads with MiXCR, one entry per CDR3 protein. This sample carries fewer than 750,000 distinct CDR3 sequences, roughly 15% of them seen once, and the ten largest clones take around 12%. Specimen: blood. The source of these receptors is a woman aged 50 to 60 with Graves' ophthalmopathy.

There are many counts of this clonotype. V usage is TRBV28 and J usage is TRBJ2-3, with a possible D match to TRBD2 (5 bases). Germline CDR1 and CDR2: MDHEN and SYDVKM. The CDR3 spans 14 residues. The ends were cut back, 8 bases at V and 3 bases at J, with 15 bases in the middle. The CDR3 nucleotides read TGTGCCAGCTTCGAGGGAGTTGGTACAGATACGCAGTATTTT. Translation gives CASFEGVGTDTQYF.

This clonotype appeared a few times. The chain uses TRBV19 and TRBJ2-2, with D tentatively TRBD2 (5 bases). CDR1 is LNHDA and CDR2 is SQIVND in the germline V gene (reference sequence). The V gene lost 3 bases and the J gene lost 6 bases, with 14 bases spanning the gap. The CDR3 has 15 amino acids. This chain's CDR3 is CASSIKLVRSGELFF. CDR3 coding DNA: TGTGCCAGTAGTATCAAACTAGTGAGGTCCGGGGAGCTGTTTTTT. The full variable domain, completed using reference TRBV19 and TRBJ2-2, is DGGITQSPKYLFRKEGQNVTLSCEQNLNHDAMYWYRQDPGQGLRLIYYSQIVNDFQKGDIAEGYSVSREKKESFPLTVTSAQKNPTAFYLCASSIKLVRSGELFFGEGSRLTVL.

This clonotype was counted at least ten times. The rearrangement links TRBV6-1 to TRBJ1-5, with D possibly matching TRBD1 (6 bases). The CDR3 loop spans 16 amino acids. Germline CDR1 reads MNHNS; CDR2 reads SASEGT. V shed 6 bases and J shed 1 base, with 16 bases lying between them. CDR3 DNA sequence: TGTGCCAGCAGGCAACAATACAGGGAGAGCAATCAGCCCCAGCATTTT. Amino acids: CASRQQYRESNQPQHF.

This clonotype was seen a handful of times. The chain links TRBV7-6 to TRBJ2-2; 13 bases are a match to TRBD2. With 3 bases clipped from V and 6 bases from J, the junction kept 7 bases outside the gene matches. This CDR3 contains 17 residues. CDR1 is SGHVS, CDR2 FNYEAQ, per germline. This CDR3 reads CASSFRTSGRLAGELFF. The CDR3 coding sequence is TGTGCCAGCAGCTTCCGGACTAGCGGGAGATTGGCCGGGGAGCTGTTTTTT.

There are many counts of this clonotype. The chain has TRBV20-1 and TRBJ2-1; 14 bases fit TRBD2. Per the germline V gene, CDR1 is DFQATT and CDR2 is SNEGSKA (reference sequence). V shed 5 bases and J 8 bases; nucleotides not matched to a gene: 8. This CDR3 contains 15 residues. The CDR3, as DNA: TGCAGTGCTGAGGGACTAGCGGGAGAGATAGATGAGCAGTTCTTC. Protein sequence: CSAEGLAGEIDEQFF.

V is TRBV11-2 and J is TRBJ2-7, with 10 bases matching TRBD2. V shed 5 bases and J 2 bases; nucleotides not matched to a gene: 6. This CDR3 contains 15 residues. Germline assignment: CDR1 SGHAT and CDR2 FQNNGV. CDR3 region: CASSLRTSGPYEQYF. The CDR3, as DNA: TGTGCCAGCAGCCTTAGGACTAGCGGCCCCTACGAGCAGTACTTC.

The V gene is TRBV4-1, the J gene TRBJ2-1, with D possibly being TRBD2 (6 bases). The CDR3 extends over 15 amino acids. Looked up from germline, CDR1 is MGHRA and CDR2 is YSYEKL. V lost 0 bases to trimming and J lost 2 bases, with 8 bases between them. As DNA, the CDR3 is TGCGCCAGCAGCCAAGACGGGAGCCCCTACAATGAGCAGTTCTTC. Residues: CASSQDGSPYNEQFF.

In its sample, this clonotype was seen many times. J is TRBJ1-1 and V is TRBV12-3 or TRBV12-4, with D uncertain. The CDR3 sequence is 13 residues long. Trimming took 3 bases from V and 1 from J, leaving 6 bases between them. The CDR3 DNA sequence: TGTGCCAGCAGTTTTCAGCAGAACACTGAAGCTTTCTTT. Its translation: CASSFQQNTEAFF.

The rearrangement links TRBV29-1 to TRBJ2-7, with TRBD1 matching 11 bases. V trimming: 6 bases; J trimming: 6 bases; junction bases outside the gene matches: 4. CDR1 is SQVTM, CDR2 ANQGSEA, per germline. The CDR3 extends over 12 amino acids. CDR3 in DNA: TGCAGCGTACCCGGGACAGGGGGCGAGCAGTACTTC. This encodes CSVPGTGGEQYF.